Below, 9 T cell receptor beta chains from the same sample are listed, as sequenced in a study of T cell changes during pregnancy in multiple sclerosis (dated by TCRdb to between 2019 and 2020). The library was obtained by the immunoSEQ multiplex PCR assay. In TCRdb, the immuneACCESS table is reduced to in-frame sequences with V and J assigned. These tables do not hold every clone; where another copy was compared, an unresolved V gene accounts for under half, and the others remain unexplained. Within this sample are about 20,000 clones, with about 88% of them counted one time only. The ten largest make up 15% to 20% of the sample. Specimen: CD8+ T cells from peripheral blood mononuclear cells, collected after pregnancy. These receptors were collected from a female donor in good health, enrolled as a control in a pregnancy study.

The CDR3 coding sequence is TGTGCCAGCAGTGAGTCGGCAGGGGGCTTTGGCTACACCTTC. Its protein product is CASSESAGGFGYTF. The genes are TRBV6-1 and TRBJ1-2; 8 bases match TRBD1. The CDR3 length is 14 residues. The V segment lost 3 bases and the J segment 7 bases; nucleotides outside the gene matches: 7. Germline CDR1 and CDR2: MNHNS and SASEGT.

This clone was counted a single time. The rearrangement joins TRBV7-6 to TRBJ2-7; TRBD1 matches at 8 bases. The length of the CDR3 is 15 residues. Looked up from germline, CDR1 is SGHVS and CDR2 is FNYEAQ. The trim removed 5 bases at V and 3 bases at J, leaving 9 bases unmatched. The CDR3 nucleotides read TGTGCCAGCAGCGACACCGGGACAGGAGACTACGAGCAGTACTTC. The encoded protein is CASSDTGTGDYEQYF.

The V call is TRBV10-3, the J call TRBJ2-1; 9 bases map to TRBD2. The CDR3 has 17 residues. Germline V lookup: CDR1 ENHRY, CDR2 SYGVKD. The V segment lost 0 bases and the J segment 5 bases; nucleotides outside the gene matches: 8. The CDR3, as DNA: TGTGCCATCAGTGAGTCCGAGGCTAGCGGGGATCACAATGAGCAGTTCTTC. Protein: CAISESEASGDHNEQFF.

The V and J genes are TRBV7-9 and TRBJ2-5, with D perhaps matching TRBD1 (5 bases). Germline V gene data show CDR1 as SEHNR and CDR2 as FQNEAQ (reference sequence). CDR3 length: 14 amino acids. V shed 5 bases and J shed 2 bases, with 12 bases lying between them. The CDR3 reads CASSPRRGQETQYF. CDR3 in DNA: TGTGCCAGCAGCCCCCGAAGGGGTCAAGAGACCCAGTACTTC. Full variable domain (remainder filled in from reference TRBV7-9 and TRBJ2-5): DTGVSQNPRHKITKRGQNVTFRCDPISEHNRLYWYRQTLGQGPEFLTYFQNEAQLEKSRLLSDRFSAERPKGSFSTLEIQRTEQGDSAMYLCASSPRRGQETQYFGPGTRLLVL.

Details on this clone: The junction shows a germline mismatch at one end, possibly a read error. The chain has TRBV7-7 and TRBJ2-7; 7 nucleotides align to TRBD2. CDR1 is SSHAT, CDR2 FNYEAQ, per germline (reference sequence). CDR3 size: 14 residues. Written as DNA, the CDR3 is TGTGCTAGCAGTGTGGGGGGGGGCTCCTACGAGCAGTACTTC. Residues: CASSVGGGSYEQYF.

The CDR3 nucleotides read TGTGCCAGCAGCTTAGCGGGGGAAACGTACACCGGGGAGCTGTTTTTT. Translated, it gives CASSLAGETYTGELFF. The chain links TRBV11-2 to TRBJ2-2, with a weak D call TRBD2 (6 bases). This CDR3 is built from 16 residues. The germline V gene encodes CDR1 SGHAT and CDR2 FQNNGV. V lost 1 base to trimming and J lost 3 bases, with 12 bases between them.

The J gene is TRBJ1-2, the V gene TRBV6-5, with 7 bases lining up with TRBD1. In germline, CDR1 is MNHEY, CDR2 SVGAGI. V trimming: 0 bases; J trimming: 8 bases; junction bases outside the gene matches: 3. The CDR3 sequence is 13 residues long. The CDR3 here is CASSYSTGVGYTF. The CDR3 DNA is TGTGCCAGCAGTTACTCAACAGGGGTCGGCTACACCTTC.

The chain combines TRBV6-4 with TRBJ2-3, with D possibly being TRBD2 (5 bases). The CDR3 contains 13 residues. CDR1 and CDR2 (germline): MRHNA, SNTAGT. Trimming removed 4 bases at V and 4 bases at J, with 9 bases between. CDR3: CASSAEEADTQYF. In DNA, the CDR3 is TGTGCCAGCAGTGCGGAGGAAGCAGATACGCAGTATTTT.

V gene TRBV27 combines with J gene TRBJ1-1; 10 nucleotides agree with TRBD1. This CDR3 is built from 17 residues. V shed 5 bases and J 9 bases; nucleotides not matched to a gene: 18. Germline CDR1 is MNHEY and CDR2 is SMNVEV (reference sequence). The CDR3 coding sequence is TGTGCCAGCAGTGGCTATCCCTTGACAGGGGGCCGCCTCCAAGCTTTCTTT. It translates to CASSGYPLTGGRLQAFF.